A selection of T cell receptor beta chains follows, all from one sample in a study of blood T cell repertoires in COVID-19. Sequencing used immunoSEQ multiplex PCR; TCRdb keeps in-frame clones, though not all of them. The sample records around 340,000 clones, about 90% being singletons. The specimen sequenced was PBMCs or T cells enriched from blood (not recorded which). These receptor sequences come from a woman under 40 who had been exposed to COVID-19. Each CDR3 is given with its conserved first and last residue. A D gene is named only where the DNA matches it firmly. Rows give clone size only sometimes, using once, few, many, or a class for an expanded clone.

cdr3_nt,cdr3_aa,v_call,j_call,clone_size,d_call
TGTGCCAGCAGCTTAGACATAACCTCCTACGAGCAGTACTTC,CASSLDITSYEQYF,TRBV7-6,TRBJ2-7,.,.
TGCAGCGTTGAAAATCCGACAGGTCCCGGGGTCTACGAGCAGTACTTC,CSVENPTGPGVYEQYF,TRBV29-1,TRBJ2-7,.,.
TGTGCCAGCAGTTTAGCGATCCCCCTCAATGAGCAGTTCTTC,CASSLAIPLNEQFF,TRBV6-5,TRBJ2-1,.,.
TGTGCCATCAGTGGATTAGATGAGCAGTTCTTC,CAISGLDEQFF,TRBV10-3,TRBJ2-1,.,.
TGTGCCAGCAGTCCCCGGGTGGTAGGCAATCAGCCCCAGCATTTT,CASSPRVVGNQPQHF,TRBV28,TRBJ1-5,.,.
TGTGCCAGTAGTATAGCCTTGACTAGCGGGGTACCCGGGAATACGCAGTATTTT,CASSIALTSGVPGNTQYF,TRBV19,TRBJ2-3,few,TRBD2
TGTGCCAGCAGTCGGGGTGACAGGGCGGATGAGCAGTTCTTC,CASSRGDRADEQFF,TRBV27,TRBJ2-1,.,TRBD1
TGTGCCAGCACCACCACTCTCAGGGTATGGACTGAAGCTTTCTTT,CASTTTLRVWTEAFF,TRBV28,TRBJ1-1,.,.
TGTGCCAGCAGTAACCTTATCAGATACGAGCAGTACTTC,CASSNLIRYEQYF,TRBV28,TRBJ2-7,.,.
TGTGCCAGCAGCCCAGGGGGCAGGTACACTGAAGCTTTCTTT,CASSPGGRYTEAFF,TRBV28,TRBJ1-1,.,TRBD1
TGTGCCAGCAGCTTAGTCGGGGGTAACACTGAAGCTTTCTTT,CASSLVGGNTEAFF,TRBV7-6,TRBJ1-1,.,.
TGTGCCAGTAGTACCCAGGACAGGGGTCTCTACGAGCAGTACTTC,CASSTQDRGLYEQYF,TRBV19,TRBJ2-7,few,TRBD1
TGTGCCAGCGGGTCAGGGGCCCTCTACGAGCAGTACTTC,CASGSGALYEQYF,TRBV7-2,TRBJ2-7,.,.